The 13 T cell receptor beta chains reported below all come from one sample, sequenced in a study of blood T cell repertoires in COVID-19. TCRdb keeps only in-frame clones here, not all; method: immunoSEQ multiplex PCR. The sample yields around 120,000 clones, 71% seen once. The source material was peripheral blood. These receptors came from a human donor with acute or convalescent COVID-19. The donor label of this sample is uncertain.

The chain couples TRBV1 to TRBJ1-4; whether TRBD1, the table's D call, matches the DNA was not checked. TRBV1 is a known pseudogene. The CDR3 extends over 16 amino acids. The CDR3 is CTSSQDGTPTNEKLFF. DNA for the CDR3: TGCACCAGCAGCCAGGACGGGACACCAACTAATGAAAAACTGTTTTTT.

V gene TRBV18 combines with J gene TRBJ2-4, with D possibly TRBD1 on 6 matching bases. This CDR3 contains 17 residues. V gave up 2 bases and J gave up 3 bases, with 17 bases separating them. CDR1 is KGHSH, CDR2 LQKENI, per germline. The CDR3 spells CASSPGGIGGVKNIQYF. The DNA for the CDR3 is TGTGCCAGCTCACCAGGGGGCATTGGAGGAGTCAAAAACATTCAGTACTTC.

The chain combines TRBV7-9 with TRBJ1-3, with a weak D call TRBD1 (5 bases). Trimming removed 6 bases at V and 0 bases at J, with 12 bases between. CDR3 length: 15 residues. From germline, CDR1 is SEHNR and CDR2 FQNEAQ (reference sequence). CDR3 bases: TGTGCCAGCAGTGGCCGACAGAACTCTGGAAACACCATATATTTT. Its protein is CASSGRQNSGNTIYF.

The genes are TRBV27 and TRBJ1-5, with D maybe TRBD1 (5 bases). The V end was cut by 5 bases, the J end by 2 bases, with 13 bases between. The CDR3 has 15 residues. Germline V gene sequence: CDR1 MNHEY, CDR2 SMNVEV (reference sequence). The CDR3 loop is CASSRTNPGNQPQHF. CDR3 DNA: TGTGCCAGCAGTCGGACAAATCCTGGCAATCAGCCCCAGCATTTT.

The chain links TRBV4-1 to TRBJ2-5, with a possible D match to TRBD2 (6 bases). The CDR3 length is 15 residues. Germline V gene lookup returns CDR1 MGHRA and CDR2 YSYEKL. Between the trimmed V and J ends, which lost 5 bases and 10 bases, there was a span of 23 bases. In DNA, the CDR3 is TGCGCCAGCAGCTCCTGGCGGGACCCCCGTCAGGGCCAGTACTTC. Translation: CASSSWRDPRQGQYF.

The DNA of the CDR3 is TGTGCCATCAGTGAGGGGGACAGGGGGCCTAGCGTCTATGGCTACACCTTC. Translation gives CAISEGDRGPSVYGYTF. The rearrangement uses TRBV10-3 and TRBJ1-2; 12 nucleotides align to TRBD1. Germline CDR1 and CDR2: ENHRY and SYGVKD. The junction had 8 bases not matched to a gene; V was cut back by 2 bases and J by 4 bases. The CDR3 length is 17 residues.

This clone was found a few times. The rearrangement links TRBV19 to TRBJ2-3, with 9 positions matching TRBD1. Looked up from germline, CDR1 is LNHDA and CDR2 is SQIVND (reference sequence). The CDR3 totals 17 residues. The junction had 9 bases not matched to a gene; V was cut back by 5 bases and J by 0 bases. CDR3 DNA: TGTGCCAGTAGTGTCGGGACAGGGAGAAGAAGCACAGATACGCAGTATTTT. Translation gives CASSVGTGRRSTDTQYF.

The rearrangement joins TRBV13 to TRBJ1-1, with TRBD1 matching over 9 bases. The CDR3 sequence is 16 residues long. CDR1 and CDR2 (germline): PRHDT, FYEKMQ (reference sequence). J lost 1 base, V lost 3 bases, and 6 bases had no gene match. CDR3 region: CASSFGTGRGNTEAFF. The CDR3 nucleotides are TGTGCCAGCAGCTTTGGGACAGGGCGGGGGAACACTGAAGCTTTCTTT.

This chain connects TRBV7-8 to TRBJ1-5; TRBD1 matches 8 bases. V was pared by 5 bases and J by 0 bases, with 12 bases of the junction left unmatched. The germline V gene encodes CDR1 SGHVS and CDR2 FQNEAQ. The CDR3 sequence is 18 residues long. CDR3 in amino acids: CASSPDRGVPYSNQPQHF. The CDR3 region has the DNA TGTGCCAGCAGCCCCGACAGGGGCGTCCCTTATAGCAATCAGCCCCAGCATTTT.

V is TRBV9 and J is TRBJ1-6, with 8 bases that match TRBD1. The V gene end was trimmed by 0 bases and the J gene end by 14 bases; junction bases not matched to a gene: 7. The CDR3 length is 14 residues. Germline loops: CDR1 SGDLS, CDR2 YYNGEE. CDR3 residues: CASSVEDRDYTLHF. The CDR3 region has the DNA TGTGCCAGCAGCGTAGAGGACAGGGACTACACCCTCCACTTT.

The chain employs TRBV9 and TRBJ2-7; TRBD2 agrees at 9 bases. The CDR3 has 16 amino acids. V trimming: 4 bases; J trimming: 4 bases; junction bases outside the gene matches: 12. Germline V lookup: CDR1 SGDLS, CDR2 YYNGEE. As DNA, the CDR3 is TGTGCCAGCAGCAATAAGGGCGGGGGGGCCTGGTACGAGCAGTACTTC. This encodes CASSNKGGGAWYEQYF. The full variable domain, rest sourced from reference TRBV9 and TRBJ2-7, is DSGVTQTPKHLITATGQRVTLRCSPRSGDLSVYWYQQSLDQGLQFLIQYYNGEERAKGNILERFSAQQFPDLHSELNLSSLELGDSALYFCASSNKGGGAWYEQYFGPGTRLTVT.

This clone has a handful of counts. This chain uses TRBV6-5 with TRBJ2-7, with a tentative D call TRBD2 (6 bases). The CDR3 is made up of 15 amino acids. The V end was cut by 4 bases, the J end by 0 bases, with 13 bases between. Germline values: CDR1 MNHEY, CDR2 SVGAGI. CDR3 nucleotide sequence: TGTGCCAGCAGTTTAAAAGCGGACTACTCCTACGAGCAGTACTTC. Its translation: CASSLKADYSYEQYF.

As for this clone: This specimen includes other DNA sequences encoding the same CDR3. This rearrangement joins TRBV6-4 to TRBJ2-3, with D perhaps TRBD2 (7 bases). Germline values: CDR1 MRHNA, CDR2 SNTAGT. The V and J ends lost 0 bases and 3 bases respectively, with 10 bases between them. This CDR3 spans 15 amino acids. The CDR3 region has the DNA TGTGCCAGCAGTGACTCAGGGGGGGGAACAGATACGCAGTATTTT. This encodes CASSDSGGGTDTQYF.